Following are 4 T cell receptor beta chains from one sample sequenced in a study of T cells in Graves' hyperthyroidism and ophthalmopathy. The source material, RNA transcripts, was used to amplify TCR beta CDR3 regions. The HTBI primer set was used in a first-round RT-PCR of the TCR CDR3. TCRdb reprocessed the multiplex PCR reads via MiXCR and lists one record per CDR3 protein. This sample has approximately 300,000 distinct CDR3 sequences, with around 16% found just once. Sequencing was carried out using blood. The receptors here all came from a man aged 25 to 40 with Graves' hyperthyroidism.

The rearrangement uses TRBV13 and TRBJ2-6, with a tentative D call TRBD2 (6 bases). Trimming stripped 5 bases from V and 0 bases from J, with 20 bases between. This CDR3 is built from 19 residues. Per germline, CDR1 PRHDT and CDR2 FYEKMQ (reference sequence). The CDR3 nucleotides read TGTGCCAGCAGCGTAGTTCCCGGAGGGGAGAGCTCTGGGGCCAACGTCCTGACTTTC. Translating it yields CASSVVPGGESSGANVLTF.

This clonotype was seen repeatedly, ten times or more. This chain joins TRBV4-1 and TRBJ2-7; 12 bases line up with TRBD2. This CDR3 comprises 15 residues. The germline V gene encodes CDR1 MGHRA and CDR2 YSYEKL. V was clipped by 3 bases and J by 3 bases; unmatched bases: 3. The CDR3 loop reads CASSQLAGGLYEQYF. DNA for the CDR3: TGCGCCAGCAGCCAGCTAGCGGGAGGGCTCTACGAGCAGTACTTC.

This clonotype occurred a few times. The V call is TRBV9, the J call TRBJ1-5; tentative D call: TRBD1 (6 bases). Germline V gene lookup returns CDR1 SGDLS and CDR2 YYNGEE. The germline V and J ends were trimmed by 0 bases and 6 bases, with 13 bases remaining between them. The CDR3 runs 15 residues. This CDR3 reads CASSVEGGSGQPQHF. For the CDR3, the DNA is TGTGCCAGCAGCGTAGAAGGGGGGTCGGGTCAGCCCCAGCATTTT.

This clonotype was detected ten times or more. This chain joins TRBV28 and TRBJ2-3; 11 bases fit TRBD1. Germline trimming cut 2 bases from V and 5 bases from J; bases unmatched to any gene: 3. The CDR3 spans 15 residues. Looked up from germline, CDR1 is MDHEN and CDR2 is SYDVKM. The CDR3 DNA reads TGTGCCAGCAGTTTAGCCGGGACAGGGGGAGATACGCAGTATTTT. It translates to CASSLAGTGGDTQYF.